These 13 T cell receptor beta chains were sequenced from one sample in a study of blood T cell repertoires in COVID-19. This table comes from immunoSEQ multiplex PCR, and its TCRdb copy is limited to in-frame clones, with some not included. The data contain 400,000 to 450,000 clones, 88% of them singletons. The specimen was peripheral blood. Source of these receptors: a woman in her forties or fifties with COVID-19, enrolled during active disease.

The rearrangement uses TRBV27 and TRBJ1-5; D gene unclear. The V gene lost 1 base and the J gene lost 4 bases, with 14 bases spanning the gap. Germline CDR1 reads MNHEY; CDR2 reads SMNVEV (reference sequence). The CDR3 is 16 residues long. The CDR3 nucleotides read TGTGCCAGCAGTTTATTTAGCAACCCCCCGAATCAGCCCCAGCATTTT. Its translation: CASSLFSNPPNQPQHF.

The V call is TRBV19, the J call TRBJ1-2, with D unresolved. CDR3 length: 14 amino acids. The germline V gene encodes CDR1 LNHDA and CDR2 SQIVND (reference sequence). V lost 2 bases, J lost 2 bases, and 9 bases lay in between. The CDR3 DNA reads as TGTGCCAGTAGTATAAAACAGCAGAACTATGGCTACACCTTC. It specifies CASSIKQQNYGYTF.

V usage is TRBV18 and J usage is TRBJ2-2; 9 nucleotides align to TRBD2. Germline V gene data show CDR1 as KGHSH and CDR2 as LQKENI. Trimming took 2 bases from V and 1 from J; bases not matched to a gene: 5. The CDR3 is made up of 17 amino acids. The CDR3 spells CASSPFLAGVNTGELFF. The CDR3 DNA sequence: TGTGCCAGCTCACCATTCTTAGCGGGGGTGAACACCGGGGAGCTGTTTTTT.

The chain uses TRBV7-6 and TRBJ2-2; TRBD1 matches 9 bases. The trim removed 0 bases at V and 5 bases at J, leaving 1 base unmatched. This CDR3 region has 15 residues. Germline V CDR1 and CDR2: SGHVS, FNYEAQ. The CDR3 protein is CASSLAGTGTGELFF. The DNA for the CDR3 is TGTGCCAGCAGCTTAGCCGGGACAGGGACCGGGGAGCTGTTTTTT.

This clone has just one count. This sequence joins TRBV11-2 and TRBJ2-7; D gene unclear. The CDR3 has 13 amino acids. V shed 1 base and J shed 10 bases, with 14 bases lying between them. Germline loops: CDR1 SGHAT, CDR2 FQNNGV. This chain's CDR3 is CASSLVGSGSQYF. For the CDR3, the DNA is TGTGCCAGCAGCTTAGTAGGATCGGGTAGCCAGTACTTC.

The chain combines TRBV7-3 with TRBJ1-1; TRBD1 agrees at 7 bases. There are 13 residues in the CDR3. Germline CDR1 reads SGHTA; CDR2 reads FQGTGA. V trimming: 5 bases; J trimming: 3 bases; junction bases outside the gene matches: 3. The CDR3 nucleotides are TGTGCCAGCAGCACCGGGACAGACACTGAAGCTTTCTTT. Residues: CASSTGTDTEAFF.

The chain couples TRBV27 to TRBJ2-5; tentative D call: TRBD1 (8 bases). The CDR3 runs to 15 residues. Germline V lookup: CDR1 MNHEY, CDR2 SMNVEV (reference sequence). The V gene lost 6 bases and the J gene lost 4 bases, with 18 bases spanning the gap. CDR3 coding DNA: TGTGCCAGCAGCCCGGAGGACAGGGAGGGAGAGACCCAGTACTTC. Translating gives CASSPEDREGETQYF.

The rearrangement joins TRBV5-1 to TRBJ2-6; D is undetermined. Germline V lookup: CDR1 SGHRS, CDR2 YFSETQ. The CDR3 length is 17 residues. V dropped 0 bases and J dropped 0 bases, with 10 bases sitting between them. CDR3 bases: TGCGCCAGCAGCTTGGTCACAGAGAGCTCTGGGGCCAACGTCCTGACTTTC. Translated, it gives CASSLVTESSGANVLTF. The complete variable domain, with remaining parts taken from reference TRBV5-1 and TRBJ2-6, reads KAGVTQTPRYLIKTRGQQVTLSCSPISGHRSVSWYQQTPGQGLQFLFEYFSETQRNKGNFPGRFSGRQFSNSRSEMNVSTLELGDSALYLCASSLVTESSGANVLTFGAGSRLTVL.

This chain connects TRBV20-1 to TRBJ2-1; D uncertain. The V end was cut by 3 bases, the J end by 9 bases, with 18 bases between. Per germline, CDR1 DFQATT and CDR2 SNEGSKA (reference sequence). The CDR3 sequence is 14 residues long. The chain's CDR3 is CSASGPPSHIEQFF. CDR3 DNA sequence: TGCAGTGCTAGTGGGCCCCCCTCGCATATTGAGCAGTTCTTC.

This rearrangement joins TRBV9 to TRBJ2-1; D gene uncertain. The CDR3 loop spans 14 amino acids. Looked up from germline, CDR1 is SGDLS and CDR2 is YYNGEE. The V end lost 5 bases, the J end lost 8 bases, and 17 bases lay between the germline ends. The CDR3 region has the DNA TGTGCCAGCAGTTCTACGACTCATACCGATGAGCAGTTCTTC. The encoded protein is CASSSTTHTDEQFF.

The sample holds one count of this clone. J is TRBJ1-2 and V is TRBV29-1, with D possibly being TRBD1 (6 bases). The CDR3 is 12 amino acids. Germline V gene data show CDR1 as SQVTM and CDR2 as ANQGSEA. Trimming cost V 6 bases and J 6 bases, with 14 bases left between them. CDR3 bases: TGCAGCGTGGGAGGGGGGCAGGATGGCTACACCTTC. Its translation: CSVGGGQDGYTF.

The chain couples TRBV7-9 to TRBJ1-5, with 7 nucleotides matching TRBD1. The V gene end was trimmed by 5 bases and the J gene end by 1 base; junction bases not matched to a gene: 5. Germline V CDR1 and CDR2: SEHNR, FQNEAQ (reference sequence). This CDR3 is built from 15 residues. The CDR3 nucleotides are TGTGCCAGCAGCCAGGGGACAGTCAGCAATCAGCCCCAGCATTTT. Amino acids: CASSQGTVSNQPQHF.

The V gene is TRBV5-1, the J gene TRBJ1-6; 8 nucleotides align to TRBD1. Germline V gene data show CDR1 as SGHRS and CDR2 as YFSETQ. V lost 0 bases and J lost 8; bases outside the gene matches: 4. The CDR3 has 15 amino acids. CDR3 region: CASSLAGQGDSPLHF. In nucleotides, the CDR3 is TGCGCCAGCAGCTTGGCCGGACAGGGTGATTCACCCCTCCACTTT.